The entry below describes one TCR beta chain. Its antigen is still unknown. These data are taken from a study of cytomegalovirus exposure and HLA in healthy donors. Regarding the study as a whole: The productive fraction for most TCR beta V segments was about 87% or about 30% in an earlier analysis. In a later analysis, most CMV-associated TCR beta chains appeared HLA-restricted. For most TCR sequences rarity was the rule, although some public TCRs occurred in many donors.

This CDR3 contains 13 residues. The V gene lost 3 bases and the J gene lost 4 bases, with 11 bases spanning the gap. Germline V gene data show CDR1 as SGDLS and CDR2 as YYNGEE. PCR amplification relied on 60 Vbeta primers (plus 13 Jbeta primers). The data were produced by immunoSEQ multiplex PCR, yet TCRdb's version contains in-frame clones alone and is incomplete. The sample carries 100,000 to 150,000 clones, 78% recorded once. This clonotype was sampled from a man aged 30-40 years in good health and CMV-seropositive. This chain joins TRBV9 and TRBJ2-7; D might be TRBD2 (6 bases). Sequencing input: PBMCs. The CDR3 here is CASSGRASYEQYF. The CDR3 bases are TGTGCCAGCAGCGGGAGGGCCTCGTACGAGCAGTACTTC.